This T cell receptor beta chain stems from a study of blood T cells in healthy people across ages. Study-level background: About one barcoded beta molecule was captured per two T cells (by template switching).

The CDR3 is 13 amino acids. CDR1 and CDR2 (germline): DFQATT, SNEGSKA (reference sequence). Trimming stripped 3 bases from V and 13 bases from J, with 19 bases between. Every participating donor contributed roughly 11 milliliters of peripheral blood through a draw. Primed by a sample-barcoded 5' primer and a J-beta primer mix, a second PCR proceeded for 7 to 11 cycles. Each cDNA molecule was tagged by a template-switch adaptor with 12 random nucleotides. Individual samples furnished no less than 2.5 million CDR3-containing paired-end reads apiece. TCRdb independently ran MiXCR on the 5' RACE reads; one entry per CDR3 protein. This sample has over a million distinct CDR3 sequences; 40% to 45% occur once, and the top ten carry under 20%.

The V call is TRBV20-1, the J call TRBJ2-1; possibly TRBD2 for D (6 bases). Sequences were obtained from blood. This clonotype originated in a woman aged 60-75 years in good health. The CDR3 sequence: CSARRVGGETQFF. The CDR3 coding sequence is TGCAGTGCTAGGCGGGTCGGGGGAGAGACCCAGTTCTTC.